The 14 T cell receptor beta chains in this list originate from one sample, sequenced in a study of patients and donors after allogeneic stem cell transplantation. One entry per CDR3 protein results from TCRdb running MiXCR on the RT-PCR reads. The data show 900,000 to 1,000,000 distinct CDR3 sequences, about 20% seen once. The sequenced sample consisted of blood, either unsorted or a sorted T cell fraction (not recorded which). Every receptor here comes from a human donor who was either an allogeneic HSCT recipient or a stem cell or donor lymphocyte infusion donor (not recorded which). It is not recorded whose cells these are; they may come from a transplant donor.

This clonotype has ten or more counts. J is TRBJ2-4 and V is TRBV12-3 or TRBV12-4, with 9 bases fitting TRBD2. The V segment lost 5 bases and the J segment 5 bases; nucleotides outside the gene matches: 7. The CDR3 spans 15 residues. This CDR3 reads CASSARGGSQNIQYF. The CDR3 DNA is TGTGCCAGCAGTGCGCGGGGGGGTAGTCAAAACATTCAGTACTTC.

This clonotype was counted between two and nine times. The V gene is TRBV4-1, the J gene TRBJ1-5, with TRBD1 identical over 7 bases. The CDR3 runs to 15 residues. Per the germline V gene, CDR1 is MGHRA and CDR2 is YSYEKL. V lost 0 bases, J lost 5 bases, and 4 bases stayed unmatched. The CDR3, as DNA: TGCGCCAGCAGCCAAGAAGCACAGGGGTATCAGCCCCAGCATTTT. It translates to CASSQEAQGYQPQHF.

CDR3: CASSLAGVYTDTQYF. In DNA, the CDR3 is TGTGCCAGCAGCTTAGCGGGGGTGTACACAGATACGCAGTATTTT. The chain couples TRBV7-9 to TRBJ2-3; either TRBD1 or TRBD2 may supply D (5 bases each). The germline V gene has CDR1 SEHNR and CDR2 FQNEAQ (reference sequence). Trimming cost V 0 bases and J 2 bases, with 9 bases left between them. CDR3 length: 15 residues.

The chain combines TRBV7-2 with TRBJ1-4; 7 positions agree with TRBD1. V was pared by 4 bases and J by 7 bases, with 9 bases of the junction left unmatched. The CDR3 sequence is 15 residues long. Germline V gives CDR1 SGHTA, CDR2 FQGNSA. CDR3 residues: CASSWGRGRSEKLFF. CDR3 coding DNA: TGTGCCAGCAGCTGGGGGAGGGGGCGTAGTGAAAAACTGTTTTTT.

This clonotype was recorded a few times. The chain combines TRBV12-3 or TRBV12-4 with TRBJ2-7, with D perhaps TRBD1 (5 bases). V gave up 3 bases and J gave up 5 bases, with 11 bases separating them. This CDR3 has 13 amino acids. The DNA of the CDR3 is TGTGCCAGCAGTTTCGACAGAGGAAACGAGCAGTACTTC. Translation gives CASSFDRGNEQYF.

This clonotype has more than one count but fewer than ten. This rearrangement joins TRBV12-3 or TRBV12-4 to TRBJ1-1; D may be TRBD1 (5 bases). The CDR3 sequence is 15 residues long. Trimming removed 6 bases at V and 2 bases at J, with 16 bases between. DNA of the CDR3: TGTGCCAGCAGCTCCGGGACCCGTCTCAACACTGAAGCTTTCTTT. Translating it yields CASSSGTRLNTEAFF.

The table lists this clonotype with a few counts. The chain couples TRBV11-2 to TRBJ2-3, with a weak D call TRBD1 (5 bases). The length of the CDR3 is 13 residues. V was shortened by 2 bases and J by 3 bases, with 6 bases between the two germline ends. Germline V CDR1 and CDR2: SGHAT, FQNNGV. The CDR3 bases are TGTGCCAGCAGCTTATGGACAACAGATACGCAGTATTTT. It specifies CASSLWTTDTQYF.

In this sample, this clonotype turned up a few times. This rearrangement joins TRBV27 to TRBJ2-1, with TRBD1 matching 7 bases. The CDR3 length is 13 residues. Unmatched junction bases numbered 4, after V lost 2 bases and J lost 9 bases. CDR1 is MNHEY, CDR2 SMNVEV, per germline (reference sequence). The CDR3 DNA sequence: TGTGCCAGCAGTTTAAGACAGGGACCTGAGCAGTTCTTC. It translates to CASSLRQGPEQFF.

This clonotype came up a few times. V gene TRBV9 combines with J gene TRBJ1-1, with D possibly being TRBD1 (6 bases). Germline assignment: CDR1 SGDLS and CDR2 YYNGEE. The CDR3 has 12 amino acids. With 4 bases removed from V and 8 bases from J, the gap between germline ends came to 12 bases. In nucleotides, the CDR3 is TGTGCCAGCAGCTTCACAGGGTCGGAAGCTTTCTTT. The encoded protein is CASSFTGSEAFF.

This clonotype showed up just a few times. The chain carries TRBV5-1 and TRBJ2-7; 10 bases agree with TRBD2. Germline CDR1 and CDR2: SGHRS and YFSETQ. V gave up 2 bases and J gave up 3 bases; unmatched junction bases: 5. The CDR3 runs to 15 residues. Here the CDR3 DNA reads TGCGCCAGCAGCTTCGCTAGCGGGAGCATCTACGAGCAGTACTTC. Translating gives CASSFASGSIYEQYF.

This clonotype was counted at least ten times. V is TRBV5-1 and J is TRBJ1-4; 7 bases are a match to TRBD1. Trimming cost V 2 bases and J 4 bases; bases outside gene matches: 5. In germline, CDR1 is SGHRS, CDR2 YFSETQ. CDR3 length equals 15 residues. The chain's CDR3 is CASSLSTGSNEKLFF. CDR3 DNA: TGCGCCAGCAGCTTATCGACAGGGAGTAATGAAAAACTGTTTTTT.

The chain has TRBV27 and TRBJ2-3; TRBD1 aligns across 9 bases. Looked up from germline, CDR1 is MNHEY and CDR2 is SMNVEV (reference sequence). The trim removed 6 bases at V and 8 bases at J, leaving 15 bases unmatched. The CDR3 extends over 16 amino acids. CDR3 DNA sequence: TGTGCCAGCAGGCCATTCCGGGACAGGGCTCACGGTACGCAGTATTTT. Protein sequence: CASRPFRDRAHGTQYF.

The sample holds a few counts of this clonotype. V and J are TRBV10-3 and TRBJ1-5; D not resolved. Looked up from germline, CDR1 is ENHRY and CDR2 is SYGVKD. V dropped 6 bases and J dropped 5 bases, with 11 bases sitting between them. The CDR3 runs to 13 residues. Here the CDR3 reads CAISKSWDQPQHF. The CDR3 bases are TGTGCCATCAGCAAGAGTTGGGATCAGCCCCAGCATTTT.

This clonotype was observed a handful of times. The CDR3 region is CASRTGYNEKLFF. CDR3 DNA: TGTGCCAGCAGGACAGGCTATAATGAAAAACTGTTTTTT. This chain joins TRBV12-3 or TRBV12-4 and TRBJ1-4; the D gene is possibly TRBD1 (6 bases). V was shortened by 6 bases and J by 4 bases, with 9 bases between the two germline ends. The CDR3 length is 13 residues.